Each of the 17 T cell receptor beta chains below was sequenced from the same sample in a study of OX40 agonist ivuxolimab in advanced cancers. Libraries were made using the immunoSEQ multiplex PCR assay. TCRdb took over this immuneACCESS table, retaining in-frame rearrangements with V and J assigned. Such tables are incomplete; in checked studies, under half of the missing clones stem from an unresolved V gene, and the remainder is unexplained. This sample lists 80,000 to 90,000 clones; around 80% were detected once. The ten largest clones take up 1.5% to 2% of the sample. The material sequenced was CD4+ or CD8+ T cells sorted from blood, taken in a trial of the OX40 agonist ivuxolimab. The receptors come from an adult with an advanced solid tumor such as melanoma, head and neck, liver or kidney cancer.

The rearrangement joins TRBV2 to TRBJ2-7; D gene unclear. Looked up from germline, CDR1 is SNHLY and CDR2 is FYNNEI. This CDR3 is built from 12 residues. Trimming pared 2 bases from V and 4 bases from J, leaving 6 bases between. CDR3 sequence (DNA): TGTGCCAGCAGTGAATCGACGTACGAGCAGTACTTC. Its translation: CASSESTYEQYF.

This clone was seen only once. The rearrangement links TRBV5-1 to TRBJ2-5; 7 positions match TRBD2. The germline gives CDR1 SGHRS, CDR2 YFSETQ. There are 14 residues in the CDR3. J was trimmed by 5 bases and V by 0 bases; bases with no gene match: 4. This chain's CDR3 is CASSLGGGAETQYF. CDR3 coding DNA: TGCGCCAGCAGCTTGGGCGGGGGTGCCGAGACCCAGTACTTC.

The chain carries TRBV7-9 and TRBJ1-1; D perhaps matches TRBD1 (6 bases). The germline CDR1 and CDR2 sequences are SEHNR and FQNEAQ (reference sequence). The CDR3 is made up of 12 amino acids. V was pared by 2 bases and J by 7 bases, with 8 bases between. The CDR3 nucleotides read TGTGCCAGCAGCTTAACAGGGTATGAAGCTTTCTTT. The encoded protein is CASSLTGYEAFF.

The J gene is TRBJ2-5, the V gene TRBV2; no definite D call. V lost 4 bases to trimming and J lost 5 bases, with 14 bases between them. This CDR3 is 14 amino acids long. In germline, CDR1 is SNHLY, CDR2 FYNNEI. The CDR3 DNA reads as TGTGCCAGCAGTGGGGTGGCTGGGTCGGAGACCCAGTACTTC. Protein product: CASSGVAGSETQYF.

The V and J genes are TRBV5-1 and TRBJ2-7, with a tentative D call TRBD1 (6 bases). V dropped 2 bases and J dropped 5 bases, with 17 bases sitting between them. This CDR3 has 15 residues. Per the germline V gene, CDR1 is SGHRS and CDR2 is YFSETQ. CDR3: CASSFRRPGAHEQYF. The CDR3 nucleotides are TGCGCCAGCAGCTTCCGAAGGCCAGGGGCCCACGAGCAGTACTTC.

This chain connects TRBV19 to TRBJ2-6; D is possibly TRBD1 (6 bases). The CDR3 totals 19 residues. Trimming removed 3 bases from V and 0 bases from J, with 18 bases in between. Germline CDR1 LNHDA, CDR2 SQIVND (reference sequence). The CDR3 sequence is CASSIRSFRGNSGANVLTF. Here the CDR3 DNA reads TGTGCCAGTAGTATCAGGTCCTTCAGGGGTAACTCTGGGGCCAACGTCCTGACTTTC.

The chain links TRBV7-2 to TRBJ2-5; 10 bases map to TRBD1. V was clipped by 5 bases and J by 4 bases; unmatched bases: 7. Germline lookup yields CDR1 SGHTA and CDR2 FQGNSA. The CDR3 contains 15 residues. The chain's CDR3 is CASSPDRGRRETQYF. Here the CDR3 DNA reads TGTGCCAGCAGCCCAGACAGGGGGCGCAGAGAGACCCAGTACTTC.

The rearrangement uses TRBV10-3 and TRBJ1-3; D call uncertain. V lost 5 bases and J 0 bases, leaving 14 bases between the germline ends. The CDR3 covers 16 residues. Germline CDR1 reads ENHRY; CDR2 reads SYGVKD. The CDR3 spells CAISPQLTLSGNTIYF. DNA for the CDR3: TGTGCCATCAGTCCTCAGTTAACCCTCTCTGGAAACACCATATATTTT.

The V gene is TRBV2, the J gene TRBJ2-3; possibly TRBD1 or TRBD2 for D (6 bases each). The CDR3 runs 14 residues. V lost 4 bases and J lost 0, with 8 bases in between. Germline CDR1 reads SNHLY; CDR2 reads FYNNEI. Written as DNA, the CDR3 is TGTGCCAGCAGTGGGGGGGCCAGCACAGATACGCAGTATTTT. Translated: CASSGGASTDTQYF.

The CDR3 sequence is CASNAGHTEAFF. DNA of the CDR3: TGTGCCAGCAACGCAGGACACACTGAAGCTTTCTTT. This chain connects TRBV2 to TRBJ1-1, with D hard to call. Trimming removed 7 bases from V and 3 bases from J, with 9 bases in between. In germline, CDR1 is SNHLY, CDR2 FYNNEI. CDR3 length: 12 residues.

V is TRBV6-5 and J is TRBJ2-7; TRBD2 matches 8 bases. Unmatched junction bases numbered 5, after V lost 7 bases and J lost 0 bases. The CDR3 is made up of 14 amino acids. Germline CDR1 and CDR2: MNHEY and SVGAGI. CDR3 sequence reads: CASTKAGASYEQYF. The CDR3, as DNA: TGTGCCAGCACTAAAGCGGGGGCCTCCTACGAGCAGTACTTC.

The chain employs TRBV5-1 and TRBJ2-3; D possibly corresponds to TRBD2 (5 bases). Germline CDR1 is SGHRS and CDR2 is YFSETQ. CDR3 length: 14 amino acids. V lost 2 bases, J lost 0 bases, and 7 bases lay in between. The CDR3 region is CASSFRGSTDTQYF. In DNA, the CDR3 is TGCGCCAGCAGCTTTCGGGGAAGCACAGATACGCAGTATTTT.

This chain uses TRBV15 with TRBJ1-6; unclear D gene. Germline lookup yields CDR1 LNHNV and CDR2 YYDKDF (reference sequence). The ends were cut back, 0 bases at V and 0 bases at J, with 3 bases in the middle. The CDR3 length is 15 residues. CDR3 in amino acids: CATSREVSYNSPLHF. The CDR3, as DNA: TGTGCCACCAGCAGAGAGGTCTCCTATAATTCACCCCTCCACTTT.

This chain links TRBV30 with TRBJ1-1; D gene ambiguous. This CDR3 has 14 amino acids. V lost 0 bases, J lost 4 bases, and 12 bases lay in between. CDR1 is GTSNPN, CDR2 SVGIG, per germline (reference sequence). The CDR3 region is CAWSVLPPGTEAFF. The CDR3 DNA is TGTGCCTGGAGTGTACTCCCCCCGGGCACTGAAGCTTTCTTT.

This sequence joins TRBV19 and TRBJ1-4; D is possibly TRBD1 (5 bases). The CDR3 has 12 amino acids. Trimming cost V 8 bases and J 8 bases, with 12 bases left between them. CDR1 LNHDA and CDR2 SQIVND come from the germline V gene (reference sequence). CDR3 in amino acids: CASGREWEKLFF. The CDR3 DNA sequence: TGTGCCAGTGGCAGGGAATGGGAAAAACTGTTTTTT.

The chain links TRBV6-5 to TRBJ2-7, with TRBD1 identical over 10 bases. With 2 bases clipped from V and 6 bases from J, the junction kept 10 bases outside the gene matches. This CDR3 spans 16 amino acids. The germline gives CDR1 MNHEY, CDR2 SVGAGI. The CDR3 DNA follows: TGTGCCAGCAGTTACCCGGGACAGGGGCCGCAGGGCGAGCAGTACTTC. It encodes CASSYPGQGPQGEQYF.

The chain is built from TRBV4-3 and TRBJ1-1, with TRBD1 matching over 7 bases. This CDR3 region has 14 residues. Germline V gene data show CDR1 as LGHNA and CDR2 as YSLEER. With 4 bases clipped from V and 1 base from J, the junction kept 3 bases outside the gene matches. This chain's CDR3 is CASSLRTGNTEAFF. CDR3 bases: TGCGCCAGCAGCCTTCGGACAGGGAACACTGAAGCTTTCTTT.